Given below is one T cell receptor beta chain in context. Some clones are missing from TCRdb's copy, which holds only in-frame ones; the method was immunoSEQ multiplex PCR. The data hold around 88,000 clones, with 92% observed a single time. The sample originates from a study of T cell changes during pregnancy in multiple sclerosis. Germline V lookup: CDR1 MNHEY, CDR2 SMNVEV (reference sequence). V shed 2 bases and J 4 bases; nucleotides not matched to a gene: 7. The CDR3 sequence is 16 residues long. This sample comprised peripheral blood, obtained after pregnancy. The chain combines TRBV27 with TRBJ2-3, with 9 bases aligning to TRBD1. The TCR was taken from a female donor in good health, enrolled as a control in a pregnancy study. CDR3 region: CASSLVRDRVADTQYF. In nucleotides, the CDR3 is TGTGCCAGCAGTTTAGTCCGGGACAGGGTTGCAGATACGCAGTATTTT.